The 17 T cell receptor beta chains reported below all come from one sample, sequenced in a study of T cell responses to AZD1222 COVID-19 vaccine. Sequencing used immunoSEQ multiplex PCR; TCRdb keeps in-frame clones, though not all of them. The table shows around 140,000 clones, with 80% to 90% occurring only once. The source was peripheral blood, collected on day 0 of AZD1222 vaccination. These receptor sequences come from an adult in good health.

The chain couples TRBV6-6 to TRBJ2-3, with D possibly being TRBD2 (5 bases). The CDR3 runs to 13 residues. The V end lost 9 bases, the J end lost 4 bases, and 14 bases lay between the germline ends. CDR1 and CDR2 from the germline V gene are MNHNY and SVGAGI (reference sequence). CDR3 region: CASNSGVPDTQYF. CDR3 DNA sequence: TGTGCCAGTAACAGCGGTGTCCCAGATACGCAGTATTTT.

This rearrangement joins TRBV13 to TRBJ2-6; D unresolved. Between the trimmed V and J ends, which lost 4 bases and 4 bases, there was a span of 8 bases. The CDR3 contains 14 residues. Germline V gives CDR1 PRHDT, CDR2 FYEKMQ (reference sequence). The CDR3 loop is CASSSLLGANVLTF. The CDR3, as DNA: TGTGCCAGCAGCTCGCTGTTAGGGGCCAACGTCCTGACTTTC.

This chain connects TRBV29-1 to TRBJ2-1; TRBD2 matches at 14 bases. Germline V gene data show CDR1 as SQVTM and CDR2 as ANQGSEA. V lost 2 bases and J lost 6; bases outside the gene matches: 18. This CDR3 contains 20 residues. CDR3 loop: CSVELPGTSGSWILSNEQFF. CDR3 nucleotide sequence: TGCAGCGTTGAACTGCCTGGGACTAGCGGGAGCTGGATCCTAAGCAATGAGCAGTTCTTC.

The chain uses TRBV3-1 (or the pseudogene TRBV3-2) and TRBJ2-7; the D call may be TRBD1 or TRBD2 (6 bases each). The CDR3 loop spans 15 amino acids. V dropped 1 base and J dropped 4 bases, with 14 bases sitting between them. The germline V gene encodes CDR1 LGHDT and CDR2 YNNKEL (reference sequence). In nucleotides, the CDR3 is TGTGCCAGCAGCCAAGGAGGGGGGAGCGCTTACGAGCAGTACTTC. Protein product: CASSQGGGSAYEQYF.

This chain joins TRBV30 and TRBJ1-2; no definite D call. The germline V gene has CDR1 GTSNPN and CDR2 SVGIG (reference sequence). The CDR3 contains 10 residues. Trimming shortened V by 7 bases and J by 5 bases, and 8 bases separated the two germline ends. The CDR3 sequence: CASWGYGYTF. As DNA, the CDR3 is TGTGCCTCCTGGGGATATGGCTACACCTTC. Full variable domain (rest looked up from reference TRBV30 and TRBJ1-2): SQTIHQWPATLVQPVGSPLSLECTVEGTSNPNLYWYRQAAGRGLQLLFYSVGIGQISSEVPQNLSASRPQDRQFILSSKKLLLSDSGFYLCASWGYGYTFGSGTRLTVV.

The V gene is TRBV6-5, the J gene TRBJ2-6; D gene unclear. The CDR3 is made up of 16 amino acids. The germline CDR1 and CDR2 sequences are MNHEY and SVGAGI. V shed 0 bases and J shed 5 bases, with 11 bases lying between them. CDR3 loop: CASSYSVGPWANVLTF. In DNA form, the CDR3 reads TGTGCCAGCAGTTACTCGGTCGGCCCTTGGGCCAACGTCCTGACTTTC.

The CDR3 DNA reads TGTGCCAGTAGTATGACGGGCTCCTCCTACGAGCAGTACTTC. Translating it yields CASSMTGSSYEQYF. The chain has TRBV19 and TRBJ2-7, with unresolved D. V was trimmed by 3 bases and J by 0 bases, leaving 9 bases between them. The CDR3 runs to 14 residues. Germline CDR1 LNHDA, CDR2 SQIVND (reference sequence).

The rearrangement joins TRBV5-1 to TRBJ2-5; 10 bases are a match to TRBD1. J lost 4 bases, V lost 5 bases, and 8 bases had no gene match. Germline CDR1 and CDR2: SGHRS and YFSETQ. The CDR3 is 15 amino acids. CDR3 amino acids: CASSIRQGAGETQYF. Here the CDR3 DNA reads TGCGCCAGCAGTATAAGACAGGGGGCGGGAGAGACCCAGTACTTC.

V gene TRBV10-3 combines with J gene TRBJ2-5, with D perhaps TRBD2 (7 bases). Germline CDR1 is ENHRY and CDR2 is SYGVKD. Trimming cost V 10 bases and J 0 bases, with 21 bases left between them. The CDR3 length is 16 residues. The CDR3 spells CATSGIRGPYQETQYF. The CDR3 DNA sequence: TGTGCCACCAGCGGGATTCGGGGGCCGTACCAAGAGACCCAGTACTTC.

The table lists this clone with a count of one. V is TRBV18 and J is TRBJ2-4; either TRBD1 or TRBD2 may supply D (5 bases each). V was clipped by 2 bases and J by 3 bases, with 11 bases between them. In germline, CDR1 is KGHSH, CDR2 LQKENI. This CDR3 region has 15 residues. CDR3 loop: CASSPGTIGKNIQYF. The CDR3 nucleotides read TGTGCCAGCTCACCAGGGACGATAGGCAAAAACATTCAGTACTTC.

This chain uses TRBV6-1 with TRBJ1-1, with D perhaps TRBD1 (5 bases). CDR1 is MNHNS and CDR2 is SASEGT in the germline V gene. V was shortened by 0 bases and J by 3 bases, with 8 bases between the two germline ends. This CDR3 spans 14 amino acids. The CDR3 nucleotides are TGTGCCAGCAGTGAAGCACAGGCGTACACTGAAGCTTTCTTT. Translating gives CASSEAQAYTEAFF.

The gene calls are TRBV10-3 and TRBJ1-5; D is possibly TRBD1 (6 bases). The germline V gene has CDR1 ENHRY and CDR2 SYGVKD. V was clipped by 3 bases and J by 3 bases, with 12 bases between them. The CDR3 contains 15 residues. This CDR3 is CAISDSGTNNQPQHF. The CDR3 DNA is TGTGCCATCAGTGACTCCGGGACAAACAATCAGCCCCAGCATTTT.

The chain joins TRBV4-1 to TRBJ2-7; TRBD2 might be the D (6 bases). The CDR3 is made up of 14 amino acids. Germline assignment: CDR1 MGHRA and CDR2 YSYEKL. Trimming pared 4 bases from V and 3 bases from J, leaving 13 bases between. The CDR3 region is CASSPNSGIYEQYF. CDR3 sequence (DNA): TGCGCCAGCAGCCCGAATAGCGGAATCTACGAGCAGTACTTC.

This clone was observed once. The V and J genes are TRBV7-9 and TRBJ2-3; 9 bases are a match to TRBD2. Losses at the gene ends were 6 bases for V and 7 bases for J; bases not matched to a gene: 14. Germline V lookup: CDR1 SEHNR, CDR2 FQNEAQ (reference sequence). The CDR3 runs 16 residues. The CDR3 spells CASSSTVSGLAYTQYF. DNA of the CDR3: TGTGCCAGCAGTTCCACCGTTTCGGGACTAGCATATACGCAGTATTTT.

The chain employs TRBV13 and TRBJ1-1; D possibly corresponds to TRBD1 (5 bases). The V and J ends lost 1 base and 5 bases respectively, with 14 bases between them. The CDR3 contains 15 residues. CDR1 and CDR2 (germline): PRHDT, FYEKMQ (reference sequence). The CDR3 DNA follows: TGTGCCAGCAGCTTAGAGTTCGGGGGTTCTACTGAAGCTTTCTTT. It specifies CASSLEFGGSTEAFF.

CDR3 loop: CASSPGQGIDGYTF. The CDR3, as DNA: TGTGCCAGCAGCCCAGGACAGGGGATTGATGGCTACACCTTC. The chain joins TRBV5-4 to TRBJ1-2; 9 positions match TRBD1. This CDR3 spans 14 amino acids. Trimming cost V 4 bases and J 6 bases; bases outside gene matches: 7. CDR1 SGHNT and CDR2 YYREEE come from the germline V gene (reference sequence).

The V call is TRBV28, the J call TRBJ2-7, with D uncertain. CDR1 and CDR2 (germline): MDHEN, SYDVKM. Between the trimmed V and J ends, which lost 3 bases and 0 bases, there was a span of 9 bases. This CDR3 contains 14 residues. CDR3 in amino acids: CASSLAPDSYEQYF. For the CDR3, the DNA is TGTGCCAGCAGTTTGGCCCCTGACTCCTACGAGCAGTACTTC.